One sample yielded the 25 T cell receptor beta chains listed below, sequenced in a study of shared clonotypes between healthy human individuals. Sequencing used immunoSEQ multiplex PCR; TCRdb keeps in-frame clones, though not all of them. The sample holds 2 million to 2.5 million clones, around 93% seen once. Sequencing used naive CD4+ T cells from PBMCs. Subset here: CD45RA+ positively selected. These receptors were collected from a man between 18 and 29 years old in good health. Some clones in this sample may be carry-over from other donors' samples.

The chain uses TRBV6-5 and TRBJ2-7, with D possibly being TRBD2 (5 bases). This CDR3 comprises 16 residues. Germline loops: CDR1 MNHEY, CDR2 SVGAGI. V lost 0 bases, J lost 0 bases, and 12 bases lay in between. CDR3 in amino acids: CASSYSIASPSYEQYF. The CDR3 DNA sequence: TGTGCCAGCAGTTACTCGATAGCGAGTCCCTCCTACGAGCAGTACTTC.

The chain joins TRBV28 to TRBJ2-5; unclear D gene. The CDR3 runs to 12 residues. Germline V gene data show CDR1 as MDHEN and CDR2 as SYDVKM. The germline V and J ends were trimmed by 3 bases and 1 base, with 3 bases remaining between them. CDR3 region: CASSFGQETQYF. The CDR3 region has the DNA TGTGCCAGCAGTTTTGGCCAAGAGACCCAGTACTTC.

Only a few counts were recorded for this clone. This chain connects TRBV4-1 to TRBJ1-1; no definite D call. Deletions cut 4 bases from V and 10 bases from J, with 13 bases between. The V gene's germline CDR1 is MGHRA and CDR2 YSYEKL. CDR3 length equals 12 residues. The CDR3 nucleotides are TGCGCCAGCAGCCCGACGGGAAGGCTAGCTTTCTTT. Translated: CASSPTGRLAFF.

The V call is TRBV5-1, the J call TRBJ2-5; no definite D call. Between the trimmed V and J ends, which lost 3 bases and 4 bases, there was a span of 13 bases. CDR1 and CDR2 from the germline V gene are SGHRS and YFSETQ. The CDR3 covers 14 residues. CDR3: CASSWKDASETQYF. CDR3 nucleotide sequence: TGCGCCAGCAGCTGGAAAGATGCATCAGAGACCCAGTACTTC. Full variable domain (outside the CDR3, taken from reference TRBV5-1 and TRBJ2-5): KAGVTQTPRYLIKTRGQQVTLSCSPISGHRSVSWYQQTPGQGLQFLFEYFSETQRNKGNFPGRFSGRQFSNSRSEMNVSTLELGDSALYLCASSWKDASETQYFGPGTRLLVL.

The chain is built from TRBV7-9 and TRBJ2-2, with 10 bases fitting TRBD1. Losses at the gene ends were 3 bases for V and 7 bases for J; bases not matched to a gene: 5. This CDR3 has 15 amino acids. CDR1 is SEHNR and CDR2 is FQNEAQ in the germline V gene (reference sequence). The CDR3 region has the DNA TGTGCCAGCAGCTTGGCCGGGACAGGGGTCGGGGAGCTGTTTTTT. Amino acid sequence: CASSLAGTGVGELFF.

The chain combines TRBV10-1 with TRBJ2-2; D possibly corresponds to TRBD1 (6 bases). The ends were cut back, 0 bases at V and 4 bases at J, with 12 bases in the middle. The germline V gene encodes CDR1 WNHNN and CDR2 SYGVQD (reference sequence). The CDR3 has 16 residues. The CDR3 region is CASSESGQRGTGELFF. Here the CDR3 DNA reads TGCGCCAGCAGTGAGTCGGGACAAAGGGGCACCGGGGAGCTGTTTTTT.

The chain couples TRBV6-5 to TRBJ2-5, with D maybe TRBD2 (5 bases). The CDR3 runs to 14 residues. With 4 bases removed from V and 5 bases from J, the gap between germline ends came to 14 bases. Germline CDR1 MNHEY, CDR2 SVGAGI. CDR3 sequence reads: CASSLTGFSETQYF. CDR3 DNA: TGTGCCAGCAGTTTGACGGGATTCAGCGAGACCCAGTACTTC.

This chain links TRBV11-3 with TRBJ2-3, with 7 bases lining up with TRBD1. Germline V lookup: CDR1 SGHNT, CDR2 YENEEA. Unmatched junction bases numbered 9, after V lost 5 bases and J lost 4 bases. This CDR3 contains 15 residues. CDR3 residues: CASSPQGSMADTQYF. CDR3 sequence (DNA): TGTGCCAGCAGCCCACAGGGGAGTATGGCAGATACGCAGTATTTT.

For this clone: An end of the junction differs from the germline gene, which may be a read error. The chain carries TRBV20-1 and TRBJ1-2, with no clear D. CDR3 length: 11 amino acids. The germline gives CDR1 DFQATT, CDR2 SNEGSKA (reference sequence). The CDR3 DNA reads TGCGGTGCTAGACCGGAGGGTGGCTACACCTTC. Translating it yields CGARPEGGYTF.

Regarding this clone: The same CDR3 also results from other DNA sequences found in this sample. CDR3 coding DNA: TGTGCCAGCAGTCTAGCGGGAGGGCCGGATACGCAGTATTTT. Translated, it gives CASSLAGGPDTQYF. The V call is TRBV28, the J call TRBJ2-3; 12 positions match TRBD2. The CDR3 is 14 amino acids. V was clipped by 5 bases and J by 6 bases; unmatched bases: 3. Germline lookup yields CDR1 MDHEN and CDR2 SYDVKM.

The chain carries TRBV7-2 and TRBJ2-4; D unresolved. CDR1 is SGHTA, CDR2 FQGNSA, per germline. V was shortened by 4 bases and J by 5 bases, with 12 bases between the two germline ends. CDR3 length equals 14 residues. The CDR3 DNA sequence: TGTGCCAGCAGCTCGCATCGGTTCGAAAACATTCAGTACTTC. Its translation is CASSSHRFENIQYF.

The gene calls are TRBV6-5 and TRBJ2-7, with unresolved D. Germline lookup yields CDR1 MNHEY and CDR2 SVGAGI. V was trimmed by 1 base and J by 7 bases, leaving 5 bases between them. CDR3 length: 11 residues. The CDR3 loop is CASSYFKEQYF. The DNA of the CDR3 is TGTGCCAGCAGTTACTTTAAGGAGCAGTACTTC.

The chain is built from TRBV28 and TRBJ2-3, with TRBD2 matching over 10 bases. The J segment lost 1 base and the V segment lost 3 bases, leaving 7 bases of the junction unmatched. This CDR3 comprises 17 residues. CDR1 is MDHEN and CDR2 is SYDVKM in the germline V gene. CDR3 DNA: TGTGCCAGCAGTTTCCCCCCTAGCGGGAGAGGCACAGATACGCAGTATTTT. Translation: CASSFPPSGRGTDTQYF.

CDR3 bases: TGCGCCAGCAGCTTGGTGGGGGCTGATTACGAGCAGTACTTC. It encodes CASSLVGADYEQYF. The chain uses TRBV5-1 and TRBJ2-7, with D possibly being TRBD1 (6 bases). CDR3 size: 14 residues. V was pared by 0 bases and J by 4 bases, with 11 bases between. CDR1 is SGHRS, CDR2 YFSETQ, per germline.

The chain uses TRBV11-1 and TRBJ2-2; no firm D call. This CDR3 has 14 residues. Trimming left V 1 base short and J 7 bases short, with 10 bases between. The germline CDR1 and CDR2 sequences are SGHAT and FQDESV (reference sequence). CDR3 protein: CASSLVTGSGELFF. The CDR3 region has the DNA TGTGCCAGCAGCTTAGTCACGGGTAGCGGGGAGCTGTTTTTT.

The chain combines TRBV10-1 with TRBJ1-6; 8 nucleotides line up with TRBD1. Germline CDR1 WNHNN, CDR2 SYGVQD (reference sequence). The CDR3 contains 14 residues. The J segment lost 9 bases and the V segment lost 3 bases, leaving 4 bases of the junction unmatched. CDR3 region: CASSDGQGGSPLHF. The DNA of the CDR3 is TGCGCCAGCAGTGATGGACAGGGAGGTTCACCCCTCCACTTT.

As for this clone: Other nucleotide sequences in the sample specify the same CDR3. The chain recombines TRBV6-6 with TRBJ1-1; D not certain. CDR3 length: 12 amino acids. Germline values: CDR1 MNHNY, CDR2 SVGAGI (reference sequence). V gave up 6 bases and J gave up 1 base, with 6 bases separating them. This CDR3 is CASRTGNTEAFF. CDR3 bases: TGTGCCAGCAGGACCGGGAACACTGAAGCTTTCTTT.

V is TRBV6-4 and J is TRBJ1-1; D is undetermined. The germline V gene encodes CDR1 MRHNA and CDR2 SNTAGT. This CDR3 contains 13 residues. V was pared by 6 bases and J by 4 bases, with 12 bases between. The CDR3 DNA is TGTGCCAGCAGCGTCGATAGTTCCACTGAAGCTTTCTTT. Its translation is CASSVDSSTEAFF.

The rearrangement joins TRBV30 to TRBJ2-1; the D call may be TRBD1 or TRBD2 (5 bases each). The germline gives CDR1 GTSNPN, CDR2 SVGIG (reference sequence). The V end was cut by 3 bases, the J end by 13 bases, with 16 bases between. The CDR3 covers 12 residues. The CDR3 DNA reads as TGTGCCTGGAGCGGGGACGGTGATCCTCAGTTCTTC. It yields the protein CAWSGDGDPQFF.

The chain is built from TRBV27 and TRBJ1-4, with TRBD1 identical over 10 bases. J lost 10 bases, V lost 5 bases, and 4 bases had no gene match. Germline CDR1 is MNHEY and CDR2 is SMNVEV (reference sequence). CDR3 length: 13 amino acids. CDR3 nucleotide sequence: TGTGCCAGCAGTCGGGGGGACAGGGGAAAACTGTTTTTT. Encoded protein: CASSRGDRGKLFF. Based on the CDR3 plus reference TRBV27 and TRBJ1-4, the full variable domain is EAQVTQNPRYLITVTGKKLTVTCSQNMNHEYMSWYRQDPGLGLRQIYYSMNVEVTDKGDVPEGYKVSRKEKRNFPLILESPSPNQTSLYFCASSRGDRGKLFFGSGTQLSVL.

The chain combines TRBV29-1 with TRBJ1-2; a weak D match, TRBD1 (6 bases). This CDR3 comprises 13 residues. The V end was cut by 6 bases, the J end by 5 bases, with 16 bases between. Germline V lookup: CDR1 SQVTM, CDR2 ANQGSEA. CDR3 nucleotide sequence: TGCAGCGTGGCCCTGGACAGTTTATATGGCTACACCTTC. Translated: CSVALDSLYGYTF.

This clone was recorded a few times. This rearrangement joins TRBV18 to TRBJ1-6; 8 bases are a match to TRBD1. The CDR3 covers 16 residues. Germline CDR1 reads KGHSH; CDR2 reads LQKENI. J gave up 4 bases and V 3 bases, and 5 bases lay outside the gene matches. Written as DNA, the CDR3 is TGTGCCAGCTCACCGGGGACAGGCCGGTATAATTCACCCCTCCACTTT. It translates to CASSPGTGRYNSPLHF.

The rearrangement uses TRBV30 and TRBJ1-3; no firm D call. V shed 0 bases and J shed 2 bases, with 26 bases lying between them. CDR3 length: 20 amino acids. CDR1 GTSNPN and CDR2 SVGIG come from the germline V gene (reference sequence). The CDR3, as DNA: TGTGCCTGGAGTGTACGAGGTTGGGCCGCGGACCTGGCTCCTGGAAACACCATATATTTT. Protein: CAWSVRGWAADLAPGNTIYF. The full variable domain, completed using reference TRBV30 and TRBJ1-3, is SQTIHQWPATLVQPVGSPLSLECTVEGTSNPNLYWYRQAAGRGLQLLFYSVGIGQISSEVPQNLSASRPQDRQFILSSKKLLLSDSGFYLCAWSVRGWAADLAPGNTIYFGEGSWLTVV.

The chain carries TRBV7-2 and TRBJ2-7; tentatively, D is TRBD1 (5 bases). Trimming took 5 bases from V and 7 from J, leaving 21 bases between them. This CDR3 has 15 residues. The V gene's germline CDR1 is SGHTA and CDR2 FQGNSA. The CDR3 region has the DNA TGTGCCAGCAGCATGGGGTCGAATAGTAAGGGGGAGCAGTACTTC. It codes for CASSMGSNSKGEQYF.

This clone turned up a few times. The CDR3 nucleotides are TGCGCCAGCAGCCAAGATGCTGCGGAGATTAATCAGCCCCAGCATTTT. This translates into CASSQDAAEINQPQHF. The V and J genes are TRBV4-1 and TRBJ1-5; D is uncertain. Germline CDR1 reads MGHRA; CDR2 reads YSYEKL. V lost 0 bases to trimming and J lost 4 bases, with 13 bases between them. The CDR3 length is 16 residues.